This T cell receptor beta chain was retrieved from a study of blood T cells in healthy people across ages. Study-level background: Researchers report that template switching captured about one barcoded beta molecule per two T cells. Broader study findings: A conclusive naive versus antigen-experienced comparison was prevented by the unsorted PBMCs.

The CDR3 covers 13 residues. The germline V gene has CDR1 SQVTM and CDR2 ANQGSEA. A sample-barcoded 5' primer and a J-beta primer mix were used in a second PCR of about 6 to 12 cycles. With 12 random nucleotides, a template-switch adaptor tagged each individual cDNA molecule. TCRdb re-analysed the 5' RACE reads in MiXCR, keeping a single row per CDR3 protein. The data hold about 830,000 distinct CDR3 sequences, with 60% to 80% observed a single time. As regards this clonotype: As yet, its antigen is unknown. A clone one base away is much larger, so this may be a read error.

J is TRBJ2-3 and V is TRBV29-1; 10 bases align to TRBD1. The sequenced sample was blood. The clonotype comes from a man under 40 in good health. The CDR3 reads CGVTGGATDTQYF. CDR3 bases: TGCGGCGTGACAGGGGGCGCGACAGATACGCAGTATTTT.